The 3 T cell receptor beta chains below come from one sample, sequenced in a study of siplizumab effects on memory and regulatory T cells (dated 2019 in TCRdb). Library method: the immunoSEQ multiplex PCR assay. This is the immuneACCESS table as TCRdb keeps it, with only in-frame sequences that have V and J called. A part of the clones is gone; compared with another copy, unresolved V genes explain less than half, and the rest is unexplained. This sample has 8,500 to 10,000 clones in its table, and 40% of those were observed once. The ten largest clones capture more than 6.5% of the sample. Antigens of these TCRs are unknown. Mixed lymphocyte reaction cells were cocultured at 37°C for five to seven days. Source material: CFSE-low (dividing) CD4+ T cells sorted from an allogeneic mixed lymphocyte reaction. The receptors were sampled from a human donor in good health; the cells came from an allogeneic mixed lymphocyte reaction.

This rearrangement joins TRBV29-1 to TRBJ2-1, with D unresolved. CDR1 SQVTM and CDR2 ANQGSEA come from the germline V gene. The CDR3 covers 12 residues. V gave up 7 bases and J gave up 7 bases, with 14 bases separating them. The CDR3 sequence is CSASRSENEQFF. As DNA, the CDR3 is TGCAGCGCGAGTAGATCGGAAAATGAGCAGTTCTTC.

V is TRBV5-1 and J is TRBJ2-3, with D maybe TRBD1 (5 bases). The CDR3 is 14 residues long. V gave up 0 bases and J gave up 6 bases, with 11 bases separating them. Germline V gene lookup returns CDR1 SGHRS and CDR2 YFSETQ. CDR3 region: CASSLGGTPDTQYF. In nucleotides, the CDR3 is TGCGCCAGCAGCTTGGGGGGCACCCCCGATACGCAGTATTTT.

The genes are TRBV5-4 and TRBJ2-3; D is ambiguous. The CDR3 covers 14 residues. Trimming pared 3 bases from V and 9 bases from J, leaving 17 bases between. The V gene's germline CDR1 is SGHNT and CDR2 YYREEE (reference sequence). The CDR3, as DNA: TGTGCCAGCAGCTCGCCGGCCGGCTTATTGACGCAGTATTTT. It specifies CASSSPAGLLTQYF.